Following are 26 T cell receptor beta chains from one sample sequenced in a study of spatial heterogeneity in lung cancer. The study, taken as a whole, reports: Expanded alpha and beta TCR counts within tumors tracked tumor mutation counts.

TCRdb re-called the 5' RACE reads through MiXCR, storing one row per CDR3 protein. Of several thousand distinct CDR3 sequences in the sample, 14% were seen once. Time point described: sample taken at primary tumor resection. These receptors have no identified antigens. Material: lung tumor tissue, obtained at surgery. The receptor source for this set is a male donor with early-stage non-small cell lung cancer.

Judged by abundance, this clonotype is medium-sized (0.01 to 0.1%). This beta chain is a stray read from a library made for alpha chains; its abundance is not meaningful. V gene TRBV29-1 combines with J gene TRBJ2-5, with D perhaps matching TRBD1 (5 bases). CDR1 is SQVTM, CDR2 ANQGSEA, per germline. V was clipped by 7 bases and J by 1 base, with 10 bases between them. This CDR3 comprises 12 residues. This chain's CDR3 is CSARQSQETQYF. As DNA, the CDR3 is TGCAGCGCCCGACAGAGCCAAGAGACCCAGTACTTC.

This clonotype was picked up many times. This beta chain was picked up by a library intended for alpha chains and is off target, so its count carries little meaning. The gene calls are TRBV7-9 and TRBJ2-6; D unclear. The length of the CDR3 is 14 residues. Germline CDR1 is SEHNR and CDR2 is FQNEAQ (reference sequence). Deletions cut 5 bases from V and 4 bases from J, with 9 bases between. The CDR3 nucleotides read TGTGCCAGCAGCCTCGTCTCGGGGGCCAACGTCCTGACTTTC. It yields the protein CASSLVSGANVLTF.

This clonotype was seen repeatedly, ten times or more. This beta chain lies outside the target of a library built for alpha chains; its clone size means little. The rearrangement joins TRBV5-5 to TRBJ2-3; D remains unclear. The V gene's germline CDR1 is SGHKS and CDR2 YYEKEE (reference sequence). The CDR3 runs to 16 residues. V lost 6 bases and J 0 bases, leaving 17 bases between the germline ends. CDR3 sequence (DNA): TGTGCCAGCACCTTACGTCCGGATCTTAGCACAGATACGCAGTATTTT. Protein: CASTLRPDLSTDTQYF.

In this sample, this clonotype turned up many times. This beta chain is an unintended read in a library built for alpha chains; its size means little. The chain is built from TRBV7-9 and TRBJ2-1, with 10 bases lining up with TRBD2. Germline V lookup: CDR1 SEHNR, CDR2 FQNEAQ (reference sequence). V trimming: 2 bases; J trimming: 8 bases; junction bases outside the gene matches: 3. The length of the CDR3 is 14 residues. CDR3 in DNA: TGTGCCAGCAGCTTACTAGCGGGAGAATATGAGCAGTTCTTC. Protein sequence: CASSLLAGEYEQFF.

Ten or more counts support this clonotype. Found in a library prepared for alpha chains, this beta chain is an off-target read, and its abundance has little meaning. The chain joins TRBV10-3 to TRBJ2-2; 7 bases agree with TRBD2. Germline trimming cut 1 base from V and 4 bases from J; bases unmatched to any gene: 12. This CDR3 contains 18 residues. The germline V gene has CDR1 ENHRY and CDR2 SYGVKD. The CDR3 DNA reads TGTGCCATCAGTGAGTGGTTTATGCTAGCGGAGTTCACCGGGGAGCTGTTTTTT. As protein: CAISEWFMLAEFTGELFF.

At least ten counts were recorded for this clonotype. The size of this beta chain means little, since it is a stray read in a library made for alpha chains. The chain links TRBV29-1 to TRBJ1-2; 7 nucleotides line up with TRBD1. Germline loops: CDR1 SQVTM, CDR2 ANQGSEA. The CDR3 extends over 11 amino acids. Losses at the gene ends were 7 bases for V and 5 bases for J; bases not matched to a gene: 4. For the CDR3, the DNA is TGCAGCGATACACAGGGGTATGGCTACACCTTC. Its protein is CSDTQGYGYTF.

This clonotype was seen many times. Being off target in a library aimed at alpha chains, this beta chain has a size of little meaning. The chain carries TRBV20-1 and TRBJ1-5; D unclear. Germline assignment: CDR1 DFQATT and CDR2 SNEGSKA (reference sequence). V lost 4 bases and J lost 2, with 15 bases in between. This CDR3 is 15 amino acids long. CDR3 coding DNA: TGCAGTGCTAAGCCGGTCGCGTGGGGCAATCAGCCCCAGCATTTT. Amino acid sequence: CSAKPVAWGNQPQHF.

This clonotype was observed many times. This beta chain lies outside the target of a library built for alpha chains; its clone size means little. This rearrangement joins TRBV5-5 to TRBJ2-3, with 8 bases identical to TRBD1. The CDR3 runs 16 residues. Germline V gives CDR1 SGHKS, CDR2 YYEKEE (reference sequence). The junction had 7 bases not matched to a gene; V was cut back by 4 bases and J by 0 bases. For the CDR3, the DNA is TGTGCCAGCAGCGCTGGGACAGGCCCTAGCACAGATACGCAGTATTTT. Protein product: CASSAGTGPSTDTQYF.

This clonotype was counted ten times or more. This beta chain lies outside the target of a library built for alpha chains; its clone size means little. The V call is TRBV27, the J call TRBJ1-1; possibly TRBD1 for D (6 bases). Trimming stripped 6 bases from V and 6 bases from J, with 20 bases between. The germline CDR1 and CDR2 sequences are MNHEY and SMNVEV (reference sequence). The CDR3 spans 15 residues. This CDR3 is CASSPGQKVAPEAFF. The DNA of the CDR3 is TGTGCCAGCAGCCCCGGACAGAAAGTAGCCCCTGAAGCTTTCTTT.

This clonotype was seen many times. A library made for alpha chains picked up this beta chain off target, so its size means little. This chain links TRBV7-2 with TRBJ2-1, with 10 bases that match TRBD2. V lost 4 bases and J lost 9; bases outside the gene matches: 6. CDR1 and CDR2 (germline): SGHTA, FQGNSA. The CDR3 runs to 14 residues. CDR3 DNA: TGTGCCAGCAGCTCGCTAGCGGGAGCGAGTGAGCAGTTCTTC. Its protein is CASSSLAGASEQFF.

This clonotype was found many times. This beta chain is an unintended read in a library built for alpha chains; its size means little. Here the CDR3 reads CASSTIGTSVYEQFF. The CDR3 region has the DNA TGTGCCAGCAGCACCATCGGGACTAGCGTCTATGAGCAGTTCTTC. This sequence joins TRBV6-5 and TRBJ2-1; TRBD2 matches at 10 bases. J was trimmed by 8 bases and V by 6 bases; bases with no gene match: 10. In germline, CDR1 is MNHEY, CDR2 SVGAGI. CDR3 length equals 15 residues.

By frequency in the sample, this clonotype is medium-sized. A library prepared for alpha chains yielded this beta chain as an off-target read; its size is of little meaning. V gene TRBV7-8 combines with J gene TRBJ2-3; D unclear. V shed 5 bases and J shed 2 bases, with 14 bases lying between them. Germline lookup yields CDR1 SGHVS and CDR2 FQNEAQ. The CDR3 is 15 residues long. CDR3 sequence (DNA): TGTGCCAGCAGCCCATACCTGGGTAACACAGATACGCAGTATTTT. Translation gives CASSPYLGNTDTQYF.

This clonotype was observed at least ten times. Since the library was made to target alpha chains, this beta chain is a stray read and its abundance is not meaningful. The V call is TRBV5-1, the J call TRBJ1-5; D is undetermined. Trimming shortened V by 4 bases and J by 0 bases, and 11 bases separated the two germline ends. This CDR3 has 15 residues. CDR1 is SGHRS, CDR2 YFSETQ, per germline. The CDR3 bases are TGCGCCAGCAGCCCATCGGGGTATAGCAATCAGCCCCAGCATTTT. Residues: CASSPSGYSNQPQHF.

This clonotype was detected ten times or more. This beta chain came through as a stray read in a library set up for alpha chains, and its size says little. The chain carries TRBV6-1 and TRBJ2-3, with D perhaps assigned TRBD1 or TRBD2 (6 bases each). Germline CDR1 and CDR2: MNHNS and SASEGT. The CDR3 extends over 19 amino acids. Trimming removed 4 bases from V and 4 bases from J, with 27 bases in between. The CDR3 nucleotides are TGTGCCAGCAGTGTAAGGGGGGTTTTCGGGGGAGCGGGCCCAGATACGCAGTATTTT. Its protein is CASSVRGVFGGAGPDTQYF.

There are many counts of this clonotype. Because the library targeted alpha chains, this beta chain is an off-target read whose size means little. The J gene is TRBJ2-6, the V gene TRBV9, with D possibly matching TRBD2 (5 bases). CDR1 SGDLS and CDR2 YYNGEE come from the germline V gene. The CDR3 contains 16 residues. Trimming pared 4 bases from V and 0 bases from J, leaving 11 bases between. The CDR3 loop reads CASSLGGASGANVLTF. DNA for the CDR3: TGTGCCAGCAGCTTAGGAGGTGCCTCTGGGGCCAACGTCCTGACTTTC. Based on the CDR3 plus reference TRBV9 and TRBJ2-6, the full variable domain is DSGVTQTPKHLITATGQRVTLRCSPRSGDLSVYWYQQSLDQGLQFLIQYYNGEERAKGNILERFSAQQFPDLHSELNLSSLELGDSALYFCASSLGGASGANVLTFGAGSRLTVL.

This clonotype was seen repeatedly, ten times or more. Being off target in a library aimed at alpha chains, this beta chain has a size of little meaning. The chain joins TRBV28 to TRBJ1-2; 7 bases align to TRBD1. V was pared by 6 bases and J by 7 bases, with 11 bases of the junction left unmatched. The CDR3 is 14 amino acids. Germline-derived CDR1 and CDR2 are MDHEN and SYDVKM. CDR3 sequence reads: CASRSLIRDSGYTF. The CDR3 DNA follows: TGTGCCAGCAGGTCCTTAATCCGGGACAGTGGCTACACCTTC.

Comments on this clonotype: This beta chain represents an off-target read in a library built for alpha chains; its size is of limited meaning. V usage is TRBV18 and J usage is TRBJ2-5, with 11 bases lining up with TRBD2. The CDR3 spans 16 residues. V lost 6 bases, J lost 5 bases, and 11 bases stayed unmatched. The germline V gene has CDR1 KGHSH and CDR2 LQKENI. DNA for the CDR3: TGTGCCAGCTCGCCTCCTGGACTAGCGGGTTCCGAGACCCAGTACTTC. This encodes CASSPPGLAGSETQYF.

This clonotype was seen many times. Since it is a stray read in a library aimed at alpha chains, this beta chain has a size that is not meaningful. The rearrangement joins TRBV9 to TRBJ2-1; TRBD2 matches at 14 bases. V lost 4 bases, J lost 1 base, and 4 bases stayed unmatched. This CDR3 is 17 amino acids long. The germline V gene has CDR1 SGDLS and CDR2 YYNGEE. The CDR3 is CASSTGLAGGSYNEQFF. CDR3 coding DNA: TGTGCCAGCAGCACCGGACTAGCGGGAGGTTCCTACAATGAGCAGTTCTTC.

This clonotype showed up many times. This beta chain lies outside the target of a library built for alpha chains; its clone size means little. The CDR3 is CASSLNIAGGYEQYF. The CDR3 DNA reads as TGTGCCAGCAGCTTAAATATTGCGGGAGGGTACGAGCAGTACTTC. The rearrangement joins TRBV7-2 to TRBJ2-7; 9 nucleotides line up with TRBD2. This CDR3 is 15 amino acids long. Trimming removed 2 bases from V and 4 bases from J; junction bases left unmatched: 6. Germline assignment: CDR1 SGHTA and CDR2 FQGNSA.

Turning to this clonotype: Found in a library prepared for alpha chains, this beta chain is an off-target read, and its abundance has little meaning. This chain joins TRBV12-3 or TRBV12-4 and TRBJ1-2; 11 nucleotides agree with TRBD1. This CDR3 is 14 amino acids long. The V gene end was trimmed by 5 bases and the J gene end by 4 bases; junction bases not matched to a gene: 3. CDR3 DNA sequence: TGTGCCAGCAGTGGGACAGGGGGTTCCTATGGCTACACCTTC. Its translation: CASSGTGGSYGYTF.

This clonotype was detected many times. Because this beta chain is a stray read in a library intended to capture alpha chains, its abundance should not be given much weight. The rearrangement uses TRBV30 and TRBJ2-2, with 9 positions matching TRBD1. Per germline, CDR1 GTSNPN and CDR2 SVGIG (reference sequence). The junction had 5 bases not matched to a gene; V was cut back by 0 bases and J by 6 bases. The CDR3 has 15 residues. Here the CDR3 DNA reads TGTGCCTGGAGTGTGGTACAGGGGGCGGCCGGGGAGCTGTTTTTT. Protein product: CAWSVVQGAAGELFF.

This clonotype was counted many times. This beta chain is an off-target read within a library intended for alpha chains, so its frequency means little. V usage is TRBV4-1 and J usage is TRBJ2-7; perhaps TRBD1 as D (6 bases). The CDR3 is 15 amino acids. V was shortened by 1 base and J by 6 bases, with 16 bases between the two germline ends. Looked up from germline, CDR1 is MGHRA and CDR2 is YSYEKL. Here the CDR3 reads CASSQVRDTSGEQYF. In nucleotides, the CDR3 is TGCGCCAGCAGCCAAGTCCGGGACACCTCGGGCGAGCAGTACTTC.

A note on this clonotype: This beta chain is a stray sequence in a library constructed for alpha chains; its clone size is not meaningful. V gene TRBV29-1 combines with J gene TRBJ2-5; D may be TRBD1 or TRBD2 (5 bases each). CDR3 length equals 14 residues. The V and J ends lost 6 bases and 2 bases respectively, with 16 bases between them. Germline values: CDR1 SQVTM, CDR2 ANQGSEA. CDR3 sequence reads: CSVRDAPKQETQYF. The CDR3 DNA reads TGCAGCGTGAGGGACGCCCCGAAACAAGAGACCCAGTACTTC.

Many counts were recorded for this clonotype. Little can be read into the size of this beta chain, an off-target read in a library designed for alpha chains. The chain is built from TRBV18 and TRBJ2-7, with TRBD1 identical over 7 bases. The germline V gene has CDR1 KGHSH and CDR2 LQKENI. The trim removed 3 bases at V and 0 bases at J, leaving 2 bases unmatched. This CDR3 has 14 residues. CDR3 protein: CASSPGQSSYEQYF. CDR3 nucleotides: TGTGCCAGCTCACCGGGACAGAGCTCCTACGAGCAGTACTTC.

This clonotype occurred many times. A library made for alpha chains picked up this beta chain off target, so its size means little. This chain uses TRBV2 with TRBJ1-6; no reliable D call. From germline, CDR1 is SNHLY and CDR2 FYNNEI. CDR3 length: 12 amino acids. Trimming removed 3 bases at V and 8 bases at J, with 5 bases between. The CDR3 region has the DNA TGTGCCAGCAGTGACGGTTATTCACCCCTCCACTTT. It translates to CASSDGYSPLHF.

The count of this clonotype is one. This beta chain was picked up by a library intended for alpha chains and is off target, so its count carries little meaning. This rearrangement joins TRBV11-1 to TRBJ2-6; D perhaps matches TRBD2 (6 bases). The CDR3 is made up of 15 amino acids. Between the trimmed V and J ends, which lost 6 bases and 2 bases, there was a span of 11 bases. The germline V gene has CDR1 SGHAT and CDR2 FQDESV (reference sequence). CDR3 nucleotide sequence: TGTGCCAGCAGTTACGGGGGACCTGGGGCCAACGTCCTGACTTTC. This translates into CASSYGGPGANVLTF.